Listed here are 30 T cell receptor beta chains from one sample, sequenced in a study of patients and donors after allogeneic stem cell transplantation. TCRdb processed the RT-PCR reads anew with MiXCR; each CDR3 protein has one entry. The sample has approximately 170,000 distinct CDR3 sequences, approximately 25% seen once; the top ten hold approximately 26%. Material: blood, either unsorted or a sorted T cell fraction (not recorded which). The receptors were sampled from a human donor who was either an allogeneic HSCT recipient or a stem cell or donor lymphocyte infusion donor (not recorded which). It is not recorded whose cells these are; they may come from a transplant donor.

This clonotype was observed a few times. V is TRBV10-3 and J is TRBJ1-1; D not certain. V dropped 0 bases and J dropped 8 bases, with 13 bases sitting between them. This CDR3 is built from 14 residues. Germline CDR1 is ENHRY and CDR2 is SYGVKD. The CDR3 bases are TGTGCCATCAGTGAGTCATGGGTTCCTACGGAAGCTTTCTTT. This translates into CAISESWVPTEAFF.

The CDR3 reads CASSQGMTYNEQFF. CDR3 DNA: TGCGCCAGCAGCCAAGGTATGACCTACAATGAGCAGTTCTTC. This chain links TRBV4-1 with TRBJ2-1; D gene unclear. V was shortened by 1 base and J by 2 bases, with 6 bases between the two germline ends. Germline CDR1 is MGHRA and CDR2 is YSYEKL. The CDR3 loop spans 14 amino acids.

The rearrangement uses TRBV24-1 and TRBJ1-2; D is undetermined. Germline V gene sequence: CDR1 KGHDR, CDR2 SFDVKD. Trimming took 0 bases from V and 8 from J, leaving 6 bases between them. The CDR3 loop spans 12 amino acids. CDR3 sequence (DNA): TGTGCCACCAGTGATTTGGGCGGAGGCTACACCTTC. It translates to CATSDLGGGYTF.

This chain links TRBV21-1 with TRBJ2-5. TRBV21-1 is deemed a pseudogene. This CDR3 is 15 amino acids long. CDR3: CASSKCTHDQETQYF. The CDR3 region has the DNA TGTGCCAGCAGCAAATGCACGCACGACCAAGAGACCCAGTACTTC.

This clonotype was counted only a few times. The CDR3 spells CASSYRIQGIITEAFF. Here the CDR3 DNA reads TGTGCCAGCAGTTATCGCATACAGGGCATTATCACTGAAGCTTTCTTT. V gene TRBV6-5 combines with J gene TRBJ1-1; TRBD1 might be the D (6 bases). The V and J ends lost 3 bases and 4 bases respectively, with 18 bases between them. The CDR3 has 16 amino acids. The V gene's germline CDR1 is MNHEY and CDR2 SVGAGI.

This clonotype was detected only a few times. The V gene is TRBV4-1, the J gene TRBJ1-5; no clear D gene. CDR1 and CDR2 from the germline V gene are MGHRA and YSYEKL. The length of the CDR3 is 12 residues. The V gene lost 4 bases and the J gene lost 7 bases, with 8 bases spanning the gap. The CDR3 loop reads CASSLPWQPQHF. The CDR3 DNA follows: TGCGCCAGCAGCCTACCCTGGCAGCCCCAGCATTTT.

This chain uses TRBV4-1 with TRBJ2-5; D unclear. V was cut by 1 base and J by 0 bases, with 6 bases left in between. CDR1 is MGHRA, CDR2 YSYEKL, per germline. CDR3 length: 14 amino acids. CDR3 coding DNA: TGCGCCAGCAGCCAAGGTCCCGACCAAGAGACCCAGTACTTC. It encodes CASSQGPDQETQYF.

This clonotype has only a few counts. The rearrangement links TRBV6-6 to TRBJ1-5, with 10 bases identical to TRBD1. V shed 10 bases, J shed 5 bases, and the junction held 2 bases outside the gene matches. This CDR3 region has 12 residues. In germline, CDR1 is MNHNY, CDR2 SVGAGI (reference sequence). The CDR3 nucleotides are TGTGCCATCGGACAGGGGGATCAGCCCCAGCATTTT. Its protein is CAIGQGDQPQHF.

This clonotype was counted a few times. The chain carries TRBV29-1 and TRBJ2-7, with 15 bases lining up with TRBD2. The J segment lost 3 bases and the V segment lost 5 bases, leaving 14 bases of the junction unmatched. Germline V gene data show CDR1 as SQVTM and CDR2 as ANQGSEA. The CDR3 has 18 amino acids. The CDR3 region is CSVIYRPGLAGGYYEQYF. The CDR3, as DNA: TGCAGCGTTATTTACAGGCCGGGACTAGCGGGAGGCTACTACGAGCAGTACTTC.

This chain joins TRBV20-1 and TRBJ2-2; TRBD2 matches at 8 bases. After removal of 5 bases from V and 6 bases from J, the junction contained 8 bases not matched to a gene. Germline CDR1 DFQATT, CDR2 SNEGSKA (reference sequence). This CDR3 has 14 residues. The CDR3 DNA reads TGCAGTGCTTTGAGCGGGAGTTGGGCCGGGGAGCTGTTTTTT. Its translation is CSALSGSWAGELFF.

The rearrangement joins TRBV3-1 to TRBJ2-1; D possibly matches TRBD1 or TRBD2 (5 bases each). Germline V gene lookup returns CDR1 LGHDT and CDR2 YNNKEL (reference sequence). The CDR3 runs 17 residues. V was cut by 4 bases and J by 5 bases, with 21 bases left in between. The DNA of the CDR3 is TGTGCCAGCAGCCGGGAATCCGGGACCCTTTTTGACAATGAGCAGTTCTTC. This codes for CASSRESGTLFDNEQFF.

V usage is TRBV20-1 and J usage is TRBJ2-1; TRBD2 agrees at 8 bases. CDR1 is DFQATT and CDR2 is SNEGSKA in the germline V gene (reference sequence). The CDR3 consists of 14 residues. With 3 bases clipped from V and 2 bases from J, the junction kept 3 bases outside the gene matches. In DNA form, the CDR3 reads TGCAGTGCTAGTTCGGGAGGGGCCTACAATGAGCAGTTCTTC. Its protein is CSASSGGAYNEQFF.

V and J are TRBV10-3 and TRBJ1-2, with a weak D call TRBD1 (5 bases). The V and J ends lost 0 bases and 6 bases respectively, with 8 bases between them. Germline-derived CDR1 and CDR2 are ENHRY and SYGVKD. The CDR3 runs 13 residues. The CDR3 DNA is TGTGCCATCAGTGAGTCGAAGGGGAATGGCTACACCTTC. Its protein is CAISESKGNGYTF.

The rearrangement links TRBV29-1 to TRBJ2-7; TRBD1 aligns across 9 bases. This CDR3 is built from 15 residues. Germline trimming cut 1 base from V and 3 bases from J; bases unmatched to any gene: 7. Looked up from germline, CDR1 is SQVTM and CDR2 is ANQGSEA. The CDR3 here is CSVEVGQGAIYEQYF. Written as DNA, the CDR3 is TGCAGCGTTGAAGTGGGACAGGGCGCTATCTACGAGCAGTACTTC.

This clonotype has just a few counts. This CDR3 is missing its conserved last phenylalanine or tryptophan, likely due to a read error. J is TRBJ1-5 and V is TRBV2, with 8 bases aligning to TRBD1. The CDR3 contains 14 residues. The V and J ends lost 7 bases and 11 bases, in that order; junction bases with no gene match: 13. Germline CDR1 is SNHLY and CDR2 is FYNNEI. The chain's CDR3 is CASKRTGPIGAQHL. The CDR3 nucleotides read TGTGCCAGCAAGAGGACAGGGCCCATAGGGGCCCAGCATCTT.

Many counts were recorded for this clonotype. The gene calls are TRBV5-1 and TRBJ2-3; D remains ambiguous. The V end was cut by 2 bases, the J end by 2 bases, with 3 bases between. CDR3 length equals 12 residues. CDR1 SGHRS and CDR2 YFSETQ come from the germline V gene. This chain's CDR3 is CASSLFTDTQYF. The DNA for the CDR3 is TGCGCCAGCAGCTTATTCACAGATACGCAGTATTTT.

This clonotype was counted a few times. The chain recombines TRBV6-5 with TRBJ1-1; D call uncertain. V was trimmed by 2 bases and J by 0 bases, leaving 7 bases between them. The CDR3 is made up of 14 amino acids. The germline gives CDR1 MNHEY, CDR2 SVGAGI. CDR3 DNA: TGTGCCAGCAGTTACGAGAGCATGAACACTGAAGCTTTCTTT. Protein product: CASSYESMNTEAFF.

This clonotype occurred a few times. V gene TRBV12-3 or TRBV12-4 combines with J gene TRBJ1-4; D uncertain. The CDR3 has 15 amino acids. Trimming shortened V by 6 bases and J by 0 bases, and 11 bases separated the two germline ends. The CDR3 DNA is TGTGCCAGCAGCCCACCACTGGCAACTAATGAAAAACTGTTTTTT. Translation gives CASSPPLATNEKLFF.

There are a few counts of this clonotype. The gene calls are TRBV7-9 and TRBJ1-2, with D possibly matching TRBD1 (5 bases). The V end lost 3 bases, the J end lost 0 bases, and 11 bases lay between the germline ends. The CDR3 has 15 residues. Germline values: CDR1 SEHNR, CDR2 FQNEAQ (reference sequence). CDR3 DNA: TGTGCCAGCAGCTTGGGGACCCTATCTAACTATGGCTACACCTTC. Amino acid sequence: CASSLGTLSNYGYTF.

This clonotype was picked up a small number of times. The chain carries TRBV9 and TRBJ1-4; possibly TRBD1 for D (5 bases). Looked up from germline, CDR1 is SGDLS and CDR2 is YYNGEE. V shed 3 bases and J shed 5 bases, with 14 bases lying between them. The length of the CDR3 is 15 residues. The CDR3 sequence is CASSGTGTANEKLFF. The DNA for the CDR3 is TGTGCCAGCAGCGGTACCGGGACGGCGAATGAAAAACTGTTTTTT.

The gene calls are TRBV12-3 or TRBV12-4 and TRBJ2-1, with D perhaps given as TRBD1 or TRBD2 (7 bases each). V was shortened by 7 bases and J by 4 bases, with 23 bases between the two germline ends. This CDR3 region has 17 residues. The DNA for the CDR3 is TGTGCCAGCACTCCCAAGAGGGGGGGGACAGTTTACAATGAGCAGTTCTTC. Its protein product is CASTPKRGGTVYNEQFF.

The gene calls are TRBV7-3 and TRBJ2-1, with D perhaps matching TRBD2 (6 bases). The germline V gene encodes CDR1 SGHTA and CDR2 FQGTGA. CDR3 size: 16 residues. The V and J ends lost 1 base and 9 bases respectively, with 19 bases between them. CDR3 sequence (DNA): TGTGCCAGCAGCTTAATTACACTAGCCGGCCAGGGTGAGCAGTTCTTC. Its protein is CASSLITLAGQGEQFF.

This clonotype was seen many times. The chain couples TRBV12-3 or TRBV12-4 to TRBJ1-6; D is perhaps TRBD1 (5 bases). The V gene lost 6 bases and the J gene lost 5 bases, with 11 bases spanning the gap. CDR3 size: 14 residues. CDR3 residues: CASRPTRDNSPLHF. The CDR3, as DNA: TGTGCCAGCAGACCAACCAGGGATAATTCACCCCTCCACTTT.

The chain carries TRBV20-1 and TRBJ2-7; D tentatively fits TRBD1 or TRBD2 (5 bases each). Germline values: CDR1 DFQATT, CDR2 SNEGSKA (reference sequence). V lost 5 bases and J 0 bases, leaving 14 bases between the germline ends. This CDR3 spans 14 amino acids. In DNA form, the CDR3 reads TGCAGTGCTTACACGGGGCCCCTCTCCTACGAGCAGTACTTC. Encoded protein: CSAYTGPLSYEQYF.

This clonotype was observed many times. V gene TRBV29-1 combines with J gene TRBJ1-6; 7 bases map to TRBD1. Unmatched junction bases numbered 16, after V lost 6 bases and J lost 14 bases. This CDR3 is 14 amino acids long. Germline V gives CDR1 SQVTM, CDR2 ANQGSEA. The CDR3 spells CSVLVGGSEVALHF. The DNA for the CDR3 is TGCAGCGTCCTTGTAGGGGGCTCCGAGGTGGCCCTCCACTTT.

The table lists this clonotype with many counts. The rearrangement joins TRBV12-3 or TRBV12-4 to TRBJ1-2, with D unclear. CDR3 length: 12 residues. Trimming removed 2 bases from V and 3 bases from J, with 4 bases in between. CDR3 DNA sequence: TGTGCCAGCAGTTTACGGGACTATGGCTACACCTTC. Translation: CASSLRDYGYTF.

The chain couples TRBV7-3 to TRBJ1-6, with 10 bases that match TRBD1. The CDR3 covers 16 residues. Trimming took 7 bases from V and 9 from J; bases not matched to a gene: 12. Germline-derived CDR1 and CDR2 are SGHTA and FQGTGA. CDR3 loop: CASTLPGDRGCSPLHF. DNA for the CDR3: TGTGCCAGCACCCTACCCGGGGACAGGGGTTGTTCACCCCTCCACTTT.

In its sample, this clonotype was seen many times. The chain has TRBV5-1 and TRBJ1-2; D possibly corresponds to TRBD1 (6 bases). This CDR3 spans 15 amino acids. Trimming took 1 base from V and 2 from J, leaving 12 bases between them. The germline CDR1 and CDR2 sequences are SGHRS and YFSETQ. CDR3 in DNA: TGCGCCAGCAGCTTGCAAATCGGACAGAACTATGGCTACACCTTC. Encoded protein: CASSLQIGQNYGYTF.

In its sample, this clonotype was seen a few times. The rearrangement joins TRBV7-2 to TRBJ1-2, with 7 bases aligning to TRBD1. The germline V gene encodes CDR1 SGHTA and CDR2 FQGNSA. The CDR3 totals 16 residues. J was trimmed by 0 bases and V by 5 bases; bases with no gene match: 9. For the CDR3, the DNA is TGTGCCAGCAGCCGCGCTGTTGGGACAGCTAACTATGGCTACACCTTC. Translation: CASSRAVGTANYGYTF. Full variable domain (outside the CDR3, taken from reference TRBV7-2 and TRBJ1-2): GAGVSQSPSNKVTEKGKDVELRCDPISGHTALYWYRQSLGQGLEFLIYFQGNSAPDKSGLPSDRFSAERTGGSVSTLTIQRTQQEDSAVYLCASSRAVGTANYGYTFGSGTRLTVV.

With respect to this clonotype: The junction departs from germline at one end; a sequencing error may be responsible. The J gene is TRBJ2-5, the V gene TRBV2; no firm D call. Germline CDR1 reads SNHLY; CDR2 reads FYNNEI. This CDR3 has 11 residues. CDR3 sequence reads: CASSDGIQPGF. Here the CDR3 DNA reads TGTGCCAGCAGTGACGGCATACAGCCTGGTTTC.